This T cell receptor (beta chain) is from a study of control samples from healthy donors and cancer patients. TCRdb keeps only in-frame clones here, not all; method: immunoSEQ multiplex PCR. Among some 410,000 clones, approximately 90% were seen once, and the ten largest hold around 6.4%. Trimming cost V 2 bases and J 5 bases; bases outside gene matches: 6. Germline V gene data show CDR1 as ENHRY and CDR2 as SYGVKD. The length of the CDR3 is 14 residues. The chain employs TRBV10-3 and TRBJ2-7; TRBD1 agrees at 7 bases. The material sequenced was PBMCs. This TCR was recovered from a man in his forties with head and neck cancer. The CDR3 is CAISEVGQRDEQYF. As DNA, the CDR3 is TGTGCCATCAGTGAGGTGGGACAGCGAGACGAGCAGTACTTC.